These T cell receptor beta chains were read from a single sample in a study of T cell repertoires in cytomegalovirus infection. The antigens these receptors bind are not known. Using its own MiXCR run on the reads, TCRdb lists one record per CDR3 protein. This sample yields about a million distinct CDR3 sequences, of which around 30% are seen a single time; around 15% belongs to the top ten. The sequencing used cultured CD8+ T cells from PBMCs, collected from culture after CMV antigen stimulation. Receptor source: a human donor in good health (CMV status not recorded). Some clones in this sample may be carry-over from other donors' samples. Both conserved end residues are part of each CDR3. Fields, in order: V gene, CDR3 protein.

>TRBV13
CASSLGRSPLHF
>TRBV7-6
CASSAGTGGQPQHF
>TRBV7-6
CASSPSGHVRANVLTF
>TRBV27
CASSLYGQGEVLPGELFF
>TRBV29-1
CSVEGDRGPGLFF
>TRBV12-3/TRBV12-4
CASSLEGDISYNEQFF
>TRBV7-9
CASRRTGGFEKLFF
>TRBV6-1
CASSDPEDSNTGELFF
>TRBV27
CASRRQGEPLHF
>TRBV7-8
CASSLLRRGGNGHEQFF
>TRBV24-1
CATSDSWVNYGYTF
>TRBV27
CASSRGSNANYGYTF
>TRBV9
CASSSRDGFSGNTIYF
>TRBV19
CASSRDKGLETEAFF
>TRBV7-9
CVSSSGGGYGYTF
>TRBV5-6
CASSLYLTGAAPYNEQFF
>TRBV6-6
CASSYSYRSGYTF
>TRBV7-9
CASSYGLAEQYF
>TRBV20-1
CSARDQPGGGELNSPLHF
>TRBV6-5
CASSYFSGENSPLHF
>TRBV5-5
CASSLNLQGASNQPQHF
>TRBV28
CANSLQAGGTEAFF
>TRBV12-3/TRBV12-4
CASSLTGDYEQYF
>TRBV5-1
CASSSPIQGALYNEQFF
>TRBV9
CASSEPRDRPGGLYNEQFF